The 25 T cell receptor beta chains reported below all come from one sample, sequenced in a study of cytomegalovirus exposure and HLA in healthy donors. PCR amplification relied on 60 Vbeta primers (plus 13 Jbeta primers). This table comes from immunoSEQ multiplex PCR, and its TCRdb copy is limited to in-frame clones, with some not included. The table includes about 160,000 clones, 70% to 85% detected once. The sequenced material came from PBMCs. The receptor set was obtained from a man aged 35 to 55 in good health and CMV-seronegative.

This chain joins TRBV5-1 and TRBJ2-1; 7 nucleotides align to TRBD2. The J segment lost 1 base and the V segment lost 1 base, leaving 11 bases of the junction unmatched. Germline lookup yields CDR1 SGHRS and CDR2 YFSETQ. The CDR3 is made up of 18 amino acids. The CDR3 region has the DNA TGCGCCAGCAGCTTGTTTGGACGGCCGGGAGGTTCCTACAATGAGCAGTTCTTC. This translates into CASSLFGRPGGSYNEQFF. Together with reference TRBV5-1 and TRBJ2-1, the CDR3 gives the full variable domain: KAGVTQTPRYLIKTRGQQVTLSCSPISGHRSVSWYQQTPGQGLQFLFEYFSETQRNKGNFPGRFSGRQFSNSRSEMNVSTLELGDSALYLCASSLFGRPGGSYNEQFFGPGTRLTVL.

The chain has TRBV29-1 and TRBJ2-2; D not resolved. This CDR3 comprises 13 residues. The ends were cut back, 3 bases at V and 0 bases at J, with 5 bases in the middle. CDR1 is SQVTM and CDR2 is ANQGSEA in the germline V gene. CDR3 sequence: CSVEHSNTGELFF. CDR3 sequence (DNA): TGCAGCGTTGAGCACTCGAACACCGGGGAGCTGTTTTTT.

In regard to this clone: An end of the junction does not agree with germline; a read error may underlie this. V is TRBV7-9 and J is TRBJ1-2; D is perhaps TRBD1 (5 bases). The V gene's germline CDR1 is SEHNR and CDR2 FQNEAQ (reference sequence). CDR3 size: 16 residues. This CDR3 reads CSSSPTLGVAFYGYTF. In nucleotides, the CDR3 is TGTTCCAGCAGTCCTACTCTAGGGGTGGCATTCTATGGCTACACCTTC.

V and J are TRBV28 and TRBJ2-6, with a tentative D call TRBD1 (6 bases). The CDR3 has 15 amino acids. The germline gives CDR1 MDHEN, CDR2 SYDVKM. V was shortened by 2 bases and J by 4 bases, with 9 bases between the two germline ends. DNA for the CDR3: TGTGCCAGCAGTTTAAGGGGGTTAGGGGCCAACGTCCTGACTTTC. It translates to CASSLRGLGANVLTF.

This clone was found a few times. The chain has TRBV28 and TRBJ1-4; D is possibly TRBD1 (5 bases). V lost 2 bases, J lost 11 bases, and 9 bases lay in between. The CDR3 totals 12 residues. Germline V CDR1 and CDR2: MDHEN, SYDVKM. CDR3 bases: TGTGCCAGCAGTTTAAAGAACAGGAAACTGTTTTTT. This sequence encodes CASSLKNRKLFF.

The chain links TRBV5-1 to TRBJ2-7, with unresolved D. Germline CDR1 and CDR2: SGHRS and YFSETQ. Between the trimmed V and J ends, which lost 0 bases and 0 bases, there was a span of 10 bases. The length of the CDR3 is 15 residues. As DNA, the CDR3 is TGCGCCAGCAGCTTGGATCAGGTGAGCTCCTACGAGCAGTACTTC. This codes for CASSLDQVSSYEQYF. The entire variable domain, with the rest obtained from reference TRBV5-1 and TRBJ2-7, is as follows: KAGVTQTPRYLIKTRGQQVTLSCSPISGHRSVSWYQQTPGQGLQFLFEYFSETQRNKGNFPGRFSGRQFSNSRSEMNVSTLELGDSALYLCASSLDQVSSYEQYFGPGTRLTVT.

This clone was recorded at least ten times. The chain combines TRBV4-1 with TRBJ2-7; 9 nucleotides line up with TRBD2. CDR1 is MGHRA, CDR2 YSYEKL, per germline. This CDR3 has 18 amino acids. Losses at the gene ends were 4 bases for V and 3 bases for J; bases not matched to a gene: 16. CDR3 sequence: CASSPAAAGSGRFYEQYF. In nucleotides, the CDR3 is TGCGCCAGCAGCCCCGCTGCCGCGGGAAGCGGGAGGTTCTACGAGCAGTACTTC.

V gene TRBV7-8 combines with J gene TRBJ2-3; the match to TRBD1 covers 9 bases. V was pared by 5 bases and J by 0 bases, with 6 bases of the junction left unmatched. From germline, CDR1 is SGHVS and CDR2 FQNEAQ. CDR3 size: 16 residues. The DNA of the CDR3 is TGTGCCAGCAGCAAGGGACAGGGCCTTAGCACAGATACGCAGTATTTT. Protein product: CASSKGQGLSTDTQYF. The entire variable domain, with the rest obtained from reference TRBV7-8 and TRBJ2-3, is as follows: GAGVSQSPRYKVAKRGQDVALRCDPISGHVSLFWYQQALGQGPEFLTYFQNEAQLDKSGLPSDRFFAERPEGSVSTLKIQRTQQEDSAVYLCASSKGQGLSTDTQYFGPGTRLTVL.

CDR3 residues: CASSPNSGSGQFF. CDR3 nucleotide sequence: TGTGCCAGCAGCCCAAATAGCGGGAGCGGGCAGTTCTTC. This rearrangement joins TRBV11-3 to TRBJ2-1; 9 positions agree with TRBD2. Trimming removed 5 bases from V and 12 bases from J; junction bases left unmatched: 8. Germline V lookup: CDR1 SGHNT, CDR2 YENEEA. CDR3 size: 13 residues. The full variable domain, completed using reference TRBV11-3 and TRBJ2-1, is EAGVVQSPRYKIIEKKQPVAFWCNPISGHNTLYWYLQNLGQGPELLIRYENEEAVDDSQLPKDRFSAERLKGVDSTLKIQPAELGDSAVYLCASSPNSGSGQFFGPGTRLTVL.

This clone showed up just once. V usage is TRBV6-1 and J usage is TRBJ2-5, with 8 bases matching TRBD2. With 2 bases clipped from V and 11 bases from J, the junction kept 4 bases outside the gene matches. Looked up from germline, CDR1 is MNHNS and CDR2 is SASEGT. CDR3 length: 12 amino acids. In DNA, the CDR3 is TGTGCCAGCAGTGAACGGGGGGGGGAGCAGTACTTC. It is translated as CASSERGGEQYF.

V and J are TRBV6-1 and TRBJ2-2; possibly TRBD2 for D (5 bases). Trimming took 3 bases from V and 6 from J, leaving 11 bases between them. The CDR3 runs 14 residues. Germline-derived CDR1 and CDR2 are MNHNS and SASEGT. DNA for the CDR3: TGTGCCAGCAGTGACGTGCGGCGGGCCGGGGAGCTGTTTTTT. As protein: CASSDVRRAGELFF.

The CDR3: CASSQQGPNYGYTF. For the CDR3, the DNA is TGTGCCAGCAGCCAACAGGGACCTAACTATGGCTACACCTTC. The V and J genes are TRBV28 and TRBJ1-2; maybe TRBD1 (6 bases). The length of the CDR3 is 14 residues. CDR1 MDHEN and CDR2 SYDVKM come from the germline V gene. The V end was cut by 6 bases, the J end by 0 bases, with 11 bases between.

The V gene is TRBV21-1, the J gene TRBJ2-1; the table's D call of TRBD2 was not tested on the DNA. TRBV21-1 is termed a pseudogene. The CDR3 length is 15 residues. CDR3 region: CASSRLAETYNEQLF. The CDR3 DNA reads as TGTGCCAGCAGCCGACTAGCGGAAACCTACAATGAGCAGCTCTTC.

V and J are TRBV7-2 and TRBJ2-3, with D maybe TRBD2 (5 bases). The CDR3 spans 14 residues. Trimming stripped 5 bases from V and 2 bases from J, with 11 bases between. Germline CDR1 is SGHTA and CDR2 is FQGNSA. This CDR3 reads CASSLGVPTDTQYF. CDR3 nucleotides: TGTGCCAGCAGCCTCGGGGTGCCCACAGATACGCAGTATTTT.

This chain joins TRBV5-1 and TRBJ2-1, with 9 positions matching TRBD2. This CDR3 spans 16 amino acids. With V trimmed by 1 base and J by 8 bases, 10 bases remained unmatched. Germline assignment: CDR1 SGHRS and CDR2 YFSETQ. The CDR3 DNA follows: TGCGCCAGCAGCTTGAGTTTTAGCGGGGGTAGAGATGAGCAGTTCTTC. Its translation is CASSLSFSGGRDEQFF.

This clone has just one count. The V and J genes are TRBV7-2 and TRBJ2-7, with D maybe TRBD2 (7 bases). Germline V CDR1 and CDR2: SGHTA, FQGNSA. V lost 4 bases and J 1 base, leaving 14 bases between the germline ends. The CDR3 spans 15 residues. As DNA, the CDR3 is TGTGCCAGCAGCTCTGGGAGGGGGGCTTCCTACGAGCAGTACTTC. Residues: CASSSGRGASYEQYF.

The V gene is TRBV19, the J gene TRBJ1-2; D uncertain. The germline CDR1 and CDR2 sequences are LNHDA and SQIVND (reference sequence). The CDR3 consists of 16 residues. The V end was cut by 7 bases, the J end by 2 bases, with 20 bases between. The CDR3 reads CASIHLGSGRNYGYTF. DNA for the CDR3: TGTGCCAGTATTCACTTGGGCAGCGGACGGAACTATGGCTACACCTTC.

This chain joins TRBV27 and TRBJ2-3; tentative D call: TRBD1 (5 bases). This CDR3 comprises 14 residues. V dropped 5 bases and J dropped 1 base, with 10 bases sitting between them. Germline CDR1 reads MNHEY; CDR2 reads SMNVEV (reference sequence). The CDR3 DNA reads TGTGCCAGCAGTGTAGGGGATCGCACAGATACGCAGTATTTT. It yields the protein CASSVGDRTDTQYF.

The chain is built from TRBV27 and TRBJ2-5; 7 bases line up with TRBD2. Germline V gene sequence: CDR1 MNHEY, CDR2 SMNVEV (reference sequence). The CDR3 totals 17 residues. V shed 2 bases and J 2 bases; nucleotides not matched to a gene: 11. Here the CDR3 reads CASSLMGTTPVQETQYF. The CDR3 coding sequence is TGTGCCAGCAGTTTAATGGGGACTACTCCGGTGCAAGAGACCCAGTACTTC.

The rearrangement links TRBV5-5 to TRBJ2-5; tentative D call: TRBD2 (6 bases). Trimming removed 2 bases at V and 10 bases at J, with 18 bases between. CDR1 is SGHKS, CDR2 YYEKEE, per germline (reference sequence). This CDR3 contains 14 residues. As DNA, the CDR3 is TGTGCCAGCAGCTTTGGCAGCCCTCTGGGGGGCCAGTACTTC. It specifies CASSFGSPLGGQYF.

The V gene is TRBV6-5, the J gene TRBJ2-3; 9 positions agree with TRBD1. CDR3 size: 15 residues. Germline-derived CDR1 and CDR2 are MNHEY and SVGAGI. V gave up 5 bases and J gave up 2 bases; unmatched junction bases: 5. The CDR3 nucleotides are TGTGCCAGCAGTCCCCGGGACAGGGCCACAGATACGCAGTATTTT. Amino acid sequence: CASSPRDRATDTQYF.

This sequence joins TRBV28 and TRBJ2-3; possible D gene TRBD2, 6 bases. The CDR3 runs to 13 residues. Looked up from germline, CDR1 is MDHEN and CDR2 is SYDVKM. The V gene lost 7 bases and the J gene lost 4 bases, with 12 bases spanning the gap. The CDR3 DNA reads as TGTGCCAGCACCTGGGGCGGGGCAGATACGCAGTATTTT. It is translated as CASTWGGADTQYF.

The V call is TRBV28, the J call TRBJ2-5; the match to TRBD1 covers 9 bases. This CDR3 has 15 residues. Germline loops: CDR1 MDHEN, CDR2 SYDVKM. Trimming at V came to 5 bases and at J to 5 bases, leaving 9 bases not matched to a gene. CDR3 amino acids: CASSPQGATSETQYF. The CDR3 DNA sequence: TGTGCCAGCAGTCCACAGGGGGCTACGTCGGAGACCCAGTACTTC.

The genes are TRBV2 and TRBJ2-7, with D unclear. Germline values: CDR1 SNHLY, CDR2 FYNNEI. This CDR3 contains 13 residues. V was trimmed by 10 bases and J by 0 bases, leaving 13 bases between them. As DNA, the CDR3 is TGTGCCACCGAGCGACTTGACTCCTACGAGCAGTACTTC. This sequence encodes CATERLDSYEQYF.

The rearrangement uses TRBV6-6 and TRBJ2-1; a weak D match, TRBD2 (5 bases). Trimming stripped 5 bases from V and 5 bases from J, with 16 bases between. The CDR3 has 15 amino acids. Germline assignment: CDR1 MNHNY and CDR2 SVGAGI (reference sequence). The CDR3 nucleotides are TGTGCCAGCAGTAGAGAGGGCGAAGGGAACAATGAGCAGTTCTTC. Translating it yields CASSREGEGNNEQFF.